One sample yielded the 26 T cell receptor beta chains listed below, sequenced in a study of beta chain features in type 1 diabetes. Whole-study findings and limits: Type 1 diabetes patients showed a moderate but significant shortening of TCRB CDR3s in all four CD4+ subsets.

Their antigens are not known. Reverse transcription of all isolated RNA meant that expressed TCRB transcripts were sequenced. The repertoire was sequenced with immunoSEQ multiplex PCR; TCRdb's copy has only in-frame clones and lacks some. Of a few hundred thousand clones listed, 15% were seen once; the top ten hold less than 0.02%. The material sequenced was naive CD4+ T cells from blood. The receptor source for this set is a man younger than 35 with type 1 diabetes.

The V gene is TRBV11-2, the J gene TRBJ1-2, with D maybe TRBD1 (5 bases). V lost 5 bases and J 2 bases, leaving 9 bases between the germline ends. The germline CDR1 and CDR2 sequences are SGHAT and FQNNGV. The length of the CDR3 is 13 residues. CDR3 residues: CASSQGPNYGYTF. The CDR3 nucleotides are TGTGCCAGCAGCCAGGGCCCAAACTATGGCTACACCTTC.

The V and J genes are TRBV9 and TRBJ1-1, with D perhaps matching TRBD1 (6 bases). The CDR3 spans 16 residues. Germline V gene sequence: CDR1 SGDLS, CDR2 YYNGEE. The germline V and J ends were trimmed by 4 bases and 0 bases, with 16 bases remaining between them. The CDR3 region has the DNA TGTGCCAGCAGCCCAAACCCAGGGGTCATGAACACTGAAGCTTTCTTT. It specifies CASSPNPGVMNTEAFF.

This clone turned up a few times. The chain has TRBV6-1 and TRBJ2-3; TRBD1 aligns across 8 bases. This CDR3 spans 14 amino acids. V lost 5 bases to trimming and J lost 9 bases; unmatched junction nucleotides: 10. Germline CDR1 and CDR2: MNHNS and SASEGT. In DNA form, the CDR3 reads TGTGCCAGCAGTACCCGTACAGGGGGACAAACGCAGTATTTT. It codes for CASSTRTGGQTQYF.

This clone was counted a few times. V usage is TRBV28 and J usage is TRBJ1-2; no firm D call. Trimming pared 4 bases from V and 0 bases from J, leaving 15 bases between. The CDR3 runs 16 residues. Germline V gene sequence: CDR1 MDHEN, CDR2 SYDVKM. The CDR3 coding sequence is TGTGCCAGCAGTTCTTACCTCGTAGTGGCTAACTATGGCTACACCTTC. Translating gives CASSSYLVVANYGYTF.

The CDR3 loop is CASSPRTGGSETQYF. In nucleotides, the CDR3 is TGCGCCAGCAGTCCTCGGACAGGGGGCTCGGAGACCCAGTACTTC. The chain couples TRBV23-1 to TRBJ2-5; 11 bases are a match to TRBD1. TRBV23-1 belongs to the ORF category, with a function that is uncertain. The CDR3 is made up of 15 amino acids. V lost 4 bases to trimming and J lost 5 bases; unmatched junction nucleotides: 6.

CDR3 region: CASSLQLRGMETQYF. For the CDR3, the DNA is TGCGCCAGCAGCTTGCAGTTGCGGGGGATGGAGACCCAGTACTTC. The chain has TRBV5-1 and TRBJ2-5; 7 positions agree with TRBD2. V shed 1 base, J shed 5 bases, and the junction held 8 bases outside the gene matches. From germline, CDR1 is SGHRS and CDR2 YFSETQ. The CDR3 length is 15 residues.

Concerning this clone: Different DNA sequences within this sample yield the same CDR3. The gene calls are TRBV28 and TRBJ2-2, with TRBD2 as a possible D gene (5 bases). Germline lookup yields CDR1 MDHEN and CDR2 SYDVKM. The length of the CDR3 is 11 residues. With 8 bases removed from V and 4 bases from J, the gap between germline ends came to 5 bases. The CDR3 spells CASRGTGELFF. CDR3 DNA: TGTGCCAGCCGGGGCACCGGGGAGCTGTTTTTT.

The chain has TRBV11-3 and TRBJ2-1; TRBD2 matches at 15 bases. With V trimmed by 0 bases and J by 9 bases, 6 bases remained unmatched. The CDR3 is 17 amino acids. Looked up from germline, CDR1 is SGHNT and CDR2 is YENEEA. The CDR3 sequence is CASSLDQGLAGGTEQFF. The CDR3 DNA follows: TGTGCCAGCAGCTTAGATCAAGGACTAGCGGGAGGGACTGAGCAGTTCTTC.

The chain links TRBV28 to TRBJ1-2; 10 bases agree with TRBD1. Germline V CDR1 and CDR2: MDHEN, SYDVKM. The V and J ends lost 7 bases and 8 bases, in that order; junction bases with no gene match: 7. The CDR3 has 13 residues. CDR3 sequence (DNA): TGTGCCAGCACCGAGGGACAGGGGAAGGGCTACACCTTC. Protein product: CASTEGQGKGYTF.

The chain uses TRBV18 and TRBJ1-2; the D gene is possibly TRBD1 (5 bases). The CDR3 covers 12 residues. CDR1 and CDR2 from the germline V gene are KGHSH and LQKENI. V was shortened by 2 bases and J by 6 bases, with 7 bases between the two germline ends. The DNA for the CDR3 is TGTGCCAGCTCACCAGGCAGGGATGGCTACACCTTC. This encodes CASSPGRDGYTF.

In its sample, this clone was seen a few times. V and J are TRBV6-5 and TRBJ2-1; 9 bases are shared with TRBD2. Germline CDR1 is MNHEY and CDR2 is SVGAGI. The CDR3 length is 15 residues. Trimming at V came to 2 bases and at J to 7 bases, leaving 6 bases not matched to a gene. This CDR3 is CASSYVDSGSNEQFF. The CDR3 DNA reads TGTGCCAGCAGTTACGTCGATAGCGGGAGTAATGAGCAGTTCTTC.

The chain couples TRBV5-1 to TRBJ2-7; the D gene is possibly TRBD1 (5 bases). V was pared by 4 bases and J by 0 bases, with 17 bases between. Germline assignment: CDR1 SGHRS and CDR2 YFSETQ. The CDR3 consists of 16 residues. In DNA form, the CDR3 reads TGCGCCAGCAGCAAGGACATCCCACGGGCCTCCTACGAGCAGTACTTC. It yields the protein CASSKDIPRASYEQYF.

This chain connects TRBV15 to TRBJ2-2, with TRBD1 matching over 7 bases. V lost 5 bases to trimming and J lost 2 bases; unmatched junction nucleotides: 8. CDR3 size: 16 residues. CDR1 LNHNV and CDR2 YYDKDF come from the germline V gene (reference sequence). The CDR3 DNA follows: TGTGCCACCAGCTACTCGACAGGGACCAACACCGGGGAGCTGTTTTTT. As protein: CATSYSTGTNTGELFF. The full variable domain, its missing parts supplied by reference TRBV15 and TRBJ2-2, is DAMVIQNPRYQVTQFGKPVTLSCSQTLNHNVMYWYQQKSSQAPKLLFHYYDKDFNNEADTPDNFQSRRPNTSFCFLDIRSPGLGDTAMYLCATSYSTGTNTGELFFGEGSRLTVL.

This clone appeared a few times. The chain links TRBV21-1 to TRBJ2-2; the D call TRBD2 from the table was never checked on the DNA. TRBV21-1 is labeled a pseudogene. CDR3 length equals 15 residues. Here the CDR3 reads CASSKEWRDTGELFF. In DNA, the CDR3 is TGTGCCAGCAGCAAAGAGTGGCGGGACACCGGGGAGCTGTTTTTT.

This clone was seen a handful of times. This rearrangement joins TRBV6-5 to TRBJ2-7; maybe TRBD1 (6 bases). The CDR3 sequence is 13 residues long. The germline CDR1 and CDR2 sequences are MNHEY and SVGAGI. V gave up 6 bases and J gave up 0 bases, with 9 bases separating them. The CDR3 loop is CASRQGNSYEQYF. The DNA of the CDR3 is TGTGCCAGCAGACAGGGCAACTCCTACGAGCAGTACTTC.

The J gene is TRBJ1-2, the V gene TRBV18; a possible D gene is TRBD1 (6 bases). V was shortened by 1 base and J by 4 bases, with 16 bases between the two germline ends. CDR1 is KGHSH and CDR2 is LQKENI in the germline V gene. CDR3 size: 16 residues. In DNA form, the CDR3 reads TGTGCCAGCTCACCACAGACCCGGGACACCATCTATGGCTACACCTTC. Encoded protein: CASSPQTRDTIYGYTF. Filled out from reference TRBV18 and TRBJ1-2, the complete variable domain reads NAGVMQNPRHLVRRRGQEARLRCSPMKGHSHVYWYRQLPEEGLKFMVYLQKENIIDESGMPKERFSAEFPKEGPSILRIQQVVRGDSAAYFCASSPQTRDTIYGYTFGSGTRLTVV.

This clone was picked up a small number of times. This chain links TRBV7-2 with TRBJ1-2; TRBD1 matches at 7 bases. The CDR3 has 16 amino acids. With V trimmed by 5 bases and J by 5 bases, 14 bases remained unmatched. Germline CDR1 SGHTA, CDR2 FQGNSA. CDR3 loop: CASSRGQVGGRYGYTF. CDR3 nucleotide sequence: TGTGCCAGCAGCCGAGGACAGGTTGGGGGTCGGTATGGCTACACCTTC.

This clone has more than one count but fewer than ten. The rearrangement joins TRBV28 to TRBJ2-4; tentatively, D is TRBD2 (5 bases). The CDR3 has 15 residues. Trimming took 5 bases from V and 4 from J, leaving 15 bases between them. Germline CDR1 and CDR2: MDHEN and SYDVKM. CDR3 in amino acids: CASSLGVRLKNIQYF. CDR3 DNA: TGTGCCAGCAGTCTCGGGGTTAGATTAAAAAACATTCAGTACTTC.

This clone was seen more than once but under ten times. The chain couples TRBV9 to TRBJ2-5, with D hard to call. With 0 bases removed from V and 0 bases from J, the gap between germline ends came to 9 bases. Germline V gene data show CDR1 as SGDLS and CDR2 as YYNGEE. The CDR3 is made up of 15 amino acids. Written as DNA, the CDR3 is TGTGCCAGCAGCGTAGTTGCAGCGAACCAAGAGACCCAGTACTTC. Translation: CASSVVAANQETQYF.

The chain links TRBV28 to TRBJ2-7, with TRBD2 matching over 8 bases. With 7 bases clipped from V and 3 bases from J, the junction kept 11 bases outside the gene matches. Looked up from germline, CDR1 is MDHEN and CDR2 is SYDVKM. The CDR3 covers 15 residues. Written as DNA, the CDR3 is TGTGCCAGCACCCATGGCGGGAGGCTGTTCTACGAGCAGTACTTC. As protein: CASTHGGRLFYEQYF.

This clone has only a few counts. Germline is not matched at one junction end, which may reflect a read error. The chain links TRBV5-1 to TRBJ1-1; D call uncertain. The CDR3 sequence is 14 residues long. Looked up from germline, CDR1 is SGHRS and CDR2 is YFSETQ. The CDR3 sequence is CASSLASMNSEAFF. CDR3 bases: TGCGCCAGCAGCTTGGCCAGCATGAACAGTGAAGCTTTCTTT.

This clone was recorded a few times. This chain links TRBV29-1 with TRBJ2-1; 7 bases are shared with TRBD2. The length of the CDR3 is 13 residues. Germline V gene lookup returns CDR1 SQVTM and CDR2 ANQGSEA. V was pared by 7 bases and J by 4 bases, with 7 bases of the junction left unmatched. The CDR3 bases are TGCAGCGAGCAGGGAGGGGTTTACAATGAGCAGTTCTTC. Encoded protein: CSEQGGVYNEQFF.

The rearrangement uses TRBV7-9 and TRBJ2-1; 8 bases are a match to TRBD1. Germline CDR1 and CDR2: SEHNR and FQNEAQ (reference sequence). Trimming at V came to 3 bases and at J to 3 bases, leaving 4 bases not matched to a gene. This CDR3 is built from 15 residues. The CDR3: CASSFNRGDYNEQFF. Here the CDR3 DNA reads TGTGCCAGCAGCTTTAACAGGGGGGACTACAATGAGCAGTTCTTC.

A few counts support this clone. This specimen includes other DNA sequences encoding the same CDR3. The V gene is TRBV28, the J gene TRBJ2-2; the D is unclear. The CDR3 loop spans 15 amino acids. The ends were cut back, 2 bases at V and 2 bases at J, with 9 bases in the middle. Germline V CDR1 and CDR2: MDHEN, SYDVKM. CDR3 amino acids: CASSLGTANTGELFF. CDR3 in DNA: TGTGCCAGCAGTTTAGGAACAGCAAACACCGGGGAGCTGTTTTTT.

CDR3 sequence: CAIKRDTDTEAFF. CDR3 DNA sequence: TGTGCCATTAAGAGGGATACGGACACTGAAGCTTTCTTT. The chain carries TRBV10-3 and TRBJ1-1; D gene uncertain. V lost 9 bases and J 3 bases, leaving 14 bases between the germline ends. The germline V gene has CDR1 ENHRY and CDR2 SYGVKD. This CDR3 contains 13 residues.

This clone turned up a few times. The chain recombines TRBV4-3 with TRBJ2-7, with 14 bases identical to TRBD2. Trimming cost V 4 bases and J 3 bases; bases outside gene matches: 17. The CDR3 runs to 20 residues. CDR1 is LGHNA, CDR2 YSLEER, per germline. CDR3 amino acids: CASSRTTGTSGGQDHYEQYF. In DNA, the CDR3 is TGCGCCAGCAGCCGAACTACCGGGACTAGCGGGGGTCAGGATCACTACGAGCAGTACTTC.